This T cell receptor (beta chain) was recorded in a study of response to subunit inactivated influenza vaccine. Study observations and caveats: It was the authors' suggestion that each seasonal influenza vaccination recruits few new T cells.

V trimming: 6 bases; J trimming: 6 bases; junction bases outside the gene matches: 4. The CDR3 extends over 14 amino acids. This clonotype was counted between two and nine times. Its specificity is unknown. TCRdb reprocessed the RT-PCR reads with MiXCR, giving one entry per CDR3 protein. The top ten hold 10% of the sample, which has about 620,000 distinct CDR3 sequences, 12% seen once. V gene TRBV12-3 or TRBV12-4 combines with J gene TRBJ2-2, with 10 bases lining up with TRBD1. Sequenced here: PBMCs from blood, sampled on the day of vaccination. This TCR came from a man aged 50 to 60 who received an inactivated influenza vaccine. The CDR3 reads CASSRGTGAGELFF. The CDR3 DNA reads as TGTGCCAGCAGCCGCGGGACAGGGGCCGGGGAGCTGTTTTTT.